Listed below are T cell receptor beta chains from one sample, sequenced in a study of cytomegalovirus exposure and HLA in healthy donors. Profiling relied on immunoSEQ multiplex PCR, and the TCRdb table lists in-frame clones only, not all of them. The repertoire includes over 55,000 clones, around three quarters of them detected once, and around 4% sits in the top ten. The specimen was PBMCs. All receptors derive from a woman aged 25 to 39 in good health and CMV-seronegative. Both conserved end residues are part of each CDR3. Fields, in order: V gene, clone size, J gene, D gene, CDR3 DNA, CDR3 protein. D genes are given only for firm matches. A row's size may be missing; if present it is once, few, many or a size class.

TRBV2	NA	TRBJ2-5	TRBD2	TGTGCCAGCAGTGCGGGCGGGAGTCTTCGGGAGACCCAGTACTTC	CASSAGGSLRETQYF
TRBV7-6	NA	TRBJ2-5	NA	TGTGCCAGCAGCTTAGCCCAGGCATTGGAGACCCAGTACTTC	CASSLAQALETQYF
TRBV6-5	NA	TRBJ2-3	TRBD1	TGTGCCAGCCGTGGGACAGAACATACGCAGTATTTT	CASRGTEHTQYF
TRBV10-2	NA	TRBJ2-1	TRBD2	TGCGCCAGCAGGATAGCGGGAGCGACCTACAATGAGCAGTTCTTC	CASRIAGATYNEQFF
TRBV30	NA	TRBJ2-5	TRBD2	TGTGCCTGGAATAGCGGGAACAAAGAGACCCAGTACTTC	CAWNSGNKETQYF
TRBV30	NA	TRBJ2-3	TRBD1	TGTGCCTACGGACAGGTGCCTCGGGATACGCAGTATTTT	CAYGQVPRDTQYF
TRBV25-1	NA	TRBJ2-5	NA	TGTGCCAGCAGTGGCGGATTACAAGAGACCCAGTACTTC	CASSGGLQETQYF
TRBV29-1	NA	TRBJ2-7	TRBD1	TGCAGCGTTTTTAAGGGGGCCCACGAGCAGTACTTC	CSVFKGAHEQYF
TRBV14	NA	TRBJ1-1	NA	TGTGCCAGCAGCCAAGCCGGTGTGAGCACTGAAGCTTTCTTT	CASSQAGVSTEAFF
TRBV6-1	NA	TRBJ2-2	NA	TGTGCCAGCAGTCAGACAGTGAACACCGGGGAGCTGTTTTTT	CASSQTVNTGELFF
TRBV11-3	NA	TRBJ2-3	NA	TGTGCCAGCAGCCTTCCCCCCGGAGAGCAGTATTTT	CASSLPPGEQYF
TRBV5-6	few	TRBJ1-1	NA	TGTGCCAGCAGCTTTGGACAGCCCGTGAACACTGAAGCTTTCTTT	CASSFGQPVNTEAFF
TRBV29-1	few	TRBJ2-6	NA	TGCAGCGTCGGGGGAGCTGGGGCCAACGTCCTGACTTTC	CSVGGAGANVLTF
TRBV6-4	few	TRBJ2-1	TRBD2	TGTGCCAGCAGTGAGACTAGCGGGAGTATTGATGAGCAGTTCTTC	CASSETSGSIDEQFF